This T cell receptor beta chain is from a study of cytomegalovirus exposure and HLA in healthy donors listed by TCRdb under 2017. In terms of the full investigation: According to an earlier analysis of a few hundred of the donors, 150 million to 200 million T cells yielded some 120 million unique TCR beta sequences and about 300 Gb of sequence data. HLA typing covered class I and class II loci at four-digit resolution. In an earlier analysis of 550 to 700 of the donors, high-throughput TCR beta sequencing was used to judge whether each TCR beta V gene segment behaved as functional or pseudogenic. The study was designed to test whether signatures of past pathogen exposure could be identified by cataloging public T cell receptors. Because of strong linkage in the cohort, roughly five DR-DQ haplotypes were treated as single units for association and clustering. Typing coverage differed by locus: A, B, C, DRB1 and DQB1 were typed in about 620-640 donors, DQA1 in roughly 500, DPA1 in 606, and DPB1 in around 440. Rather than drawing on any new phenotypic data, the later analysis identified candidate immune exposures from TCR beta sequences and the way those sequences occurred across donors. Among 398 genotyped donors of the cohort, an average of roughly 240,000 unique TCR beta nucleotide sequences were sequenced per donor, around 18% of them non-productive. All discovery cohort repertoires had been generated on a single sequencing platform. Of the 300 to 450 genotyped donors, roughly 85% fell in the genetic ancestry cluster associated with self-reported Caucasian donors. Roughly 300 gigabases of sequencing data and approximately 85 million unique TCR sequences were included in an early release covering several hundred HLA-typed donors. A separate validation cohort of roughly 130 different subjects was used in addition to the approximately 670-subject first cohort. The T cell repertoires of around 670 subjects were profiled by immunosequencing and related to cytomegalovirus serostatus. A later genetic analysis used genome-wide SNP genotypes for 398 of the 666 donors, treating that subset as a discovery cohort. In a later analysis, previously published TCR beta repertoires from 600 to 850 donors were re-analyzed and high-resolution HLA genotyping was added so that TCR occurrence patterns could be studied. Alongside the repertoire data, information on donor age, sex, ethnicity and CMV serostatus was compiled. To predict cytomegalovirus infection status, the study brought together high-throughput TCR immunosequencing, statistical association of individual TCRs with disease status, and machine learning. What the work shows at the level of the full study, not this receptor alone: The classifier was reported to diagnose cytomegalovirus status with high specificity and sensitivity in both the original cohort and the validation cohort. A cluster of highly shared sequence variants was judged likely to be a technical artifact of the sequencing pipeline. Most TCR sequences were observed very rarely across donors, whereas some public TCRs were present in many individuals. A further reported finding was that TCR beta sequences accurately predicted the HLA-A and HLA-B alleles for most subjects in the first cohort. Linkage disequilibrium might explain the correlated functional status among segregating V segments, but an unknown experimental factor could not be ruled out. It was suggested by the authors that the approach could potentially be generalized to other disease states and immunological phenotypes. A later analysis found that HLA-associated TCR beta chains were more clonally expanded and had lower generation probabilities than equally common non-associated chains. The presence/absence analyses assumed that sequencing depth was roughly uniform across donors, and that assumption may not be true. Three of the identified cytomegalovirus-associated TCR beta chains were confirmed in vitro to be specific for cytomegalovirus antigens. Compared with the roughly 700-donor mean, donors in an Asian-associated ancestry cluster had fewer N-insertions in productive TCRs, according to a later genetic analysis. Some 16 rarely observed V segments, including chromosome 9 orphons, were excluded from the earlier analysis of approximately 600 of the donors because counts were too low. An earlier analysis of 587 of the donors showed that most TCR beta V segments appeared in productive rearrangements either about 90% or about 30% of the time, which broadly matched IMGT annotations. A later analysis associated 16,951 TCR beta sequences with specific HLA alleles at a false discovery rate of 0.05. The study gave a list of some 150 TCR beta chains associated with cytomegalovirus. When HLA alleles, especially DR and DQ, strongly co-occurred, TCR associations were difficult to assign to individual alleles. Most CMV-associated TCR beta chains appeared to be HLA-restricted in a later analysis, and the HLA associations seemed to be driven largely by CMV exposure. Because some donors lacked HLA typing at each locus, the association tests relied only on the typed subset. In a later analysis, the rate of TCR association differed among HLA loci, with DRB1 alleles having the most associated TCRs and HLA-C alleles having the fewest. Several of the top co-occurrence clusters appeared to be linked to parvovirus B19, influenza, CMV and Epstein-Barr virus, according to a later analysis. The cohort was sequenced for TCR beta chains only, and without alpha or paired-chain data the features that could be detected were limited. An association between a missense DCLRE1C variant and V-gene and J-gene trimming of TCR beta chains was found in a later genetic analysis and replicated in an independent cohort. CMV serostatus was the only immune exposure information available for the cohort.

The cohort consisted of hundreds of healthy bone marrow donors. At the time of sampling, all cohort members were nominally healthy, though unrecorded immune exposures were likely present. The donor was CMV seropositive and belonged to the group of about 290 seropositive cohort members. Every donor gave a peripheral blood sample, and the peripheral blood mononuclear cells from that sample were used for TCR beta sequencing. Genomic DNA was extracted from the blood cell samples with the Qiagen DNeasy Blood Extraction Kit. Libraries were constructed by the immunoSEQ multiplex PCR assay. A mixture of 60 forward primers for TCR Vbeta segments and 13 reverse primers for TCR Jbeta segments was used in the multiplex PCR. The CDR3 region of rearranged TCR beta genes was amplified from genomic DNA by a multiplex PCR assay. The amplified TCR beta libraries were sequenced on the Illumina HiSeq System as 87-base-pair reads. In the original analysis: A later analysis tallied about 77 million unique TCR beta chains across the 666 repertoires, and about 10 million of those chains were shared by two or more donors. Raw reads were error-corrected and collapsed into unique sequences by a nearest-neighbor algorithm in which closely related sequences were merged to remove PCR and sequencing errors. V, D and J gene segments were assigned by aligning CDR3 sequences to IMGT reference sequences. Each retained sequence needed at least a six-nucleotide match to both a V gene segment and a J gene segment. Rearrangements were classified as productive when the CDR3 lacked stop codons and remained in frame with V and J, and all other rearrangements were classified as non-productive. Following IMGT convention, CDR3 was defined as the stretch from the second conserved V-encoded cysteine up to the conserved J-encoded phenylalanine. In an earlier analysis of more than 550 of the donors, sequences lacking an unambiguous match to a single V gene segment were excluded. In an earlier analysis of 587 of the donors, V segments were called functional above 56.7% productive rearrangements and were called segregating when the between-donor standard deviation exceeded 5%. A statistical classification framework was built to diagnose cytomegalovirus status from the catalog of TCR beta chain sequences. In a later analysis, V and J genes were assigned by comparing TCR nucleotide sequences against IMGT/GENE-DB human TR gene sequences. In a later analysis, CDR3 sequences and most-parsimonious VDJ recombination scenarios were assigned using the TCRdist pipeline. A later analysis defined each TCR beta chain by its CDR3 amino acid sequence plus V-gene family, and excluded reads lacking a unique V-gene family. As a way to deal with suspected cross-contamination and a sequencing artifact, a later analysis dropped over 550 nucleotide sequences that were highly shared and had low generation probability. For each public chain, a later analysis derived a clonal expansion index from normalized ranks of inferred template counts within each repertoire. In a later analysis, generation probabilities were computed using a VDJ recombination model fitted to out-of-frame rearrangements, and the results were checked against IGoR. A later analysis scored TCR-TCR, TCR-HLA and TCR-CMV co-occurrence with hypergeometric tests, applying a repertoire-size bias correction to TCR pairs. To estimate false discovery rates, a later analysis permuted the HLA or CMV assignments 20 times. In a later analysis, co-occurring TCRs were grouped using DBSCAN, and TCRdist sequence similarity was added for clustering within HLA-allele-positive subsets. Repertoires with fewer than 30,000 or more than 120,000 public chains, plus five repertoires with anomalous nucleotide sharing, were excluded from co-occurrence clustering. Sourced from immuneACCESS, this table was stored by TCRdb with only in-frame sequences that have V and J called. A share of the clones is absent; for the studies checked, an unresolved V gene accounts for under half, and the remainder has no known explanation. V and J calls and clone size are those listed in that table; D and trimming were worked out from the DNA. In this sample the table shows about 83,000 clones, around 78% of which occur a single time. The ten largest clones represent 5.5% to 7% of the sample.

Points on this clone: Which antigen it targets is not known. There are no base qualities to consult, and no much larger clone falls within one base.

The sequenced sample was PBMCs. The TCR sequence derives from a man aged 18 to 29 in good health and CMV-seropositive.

The CDR3 corresponds to CASSINPGESEAFF. The sequenced DNA: TGTGCCAGTAGCATAAATCCAGGGGAATCTGAAGCTTTCTTT. The chain was built from TRBV19 and TRBJ1-1, with a weak D call of TRBD1 (6 bases match). Trimming takes 6 bases from V and 6 bases from J, and the germline ends sit 17 bases apart. CDR1 LNHDA and CDR2 SQIVND are derived from the germline V gene (reference sequence). The CDR3 covers 14 residues, taking in both the cysteine and the phenylalanine. CDR3 DNA only is kept here, 42 bases in frame from base 1.